This entry lists 10 T cell receptor beta chains sequenced from one sample in a study of CXCR3-negative and CXCR3-positive naive CD8 T cells. cDNA libraries for TRB were generated by 5' RACE incorporating UMI labels. No DNA is given; TCRdb re-called the 5' RACE reads and lists each CDR3 protein once. With 75,000 to 100,000 distinct CDR3 sequences in the sample, the ten largest clones hold about 1.1%. The antigens these receptors bind are not known. Study findings and constraints: Naive cells positive for CXCR3 carried more hydrophobic TRB CDR3s than CXCR3-negative ones.

The material sequenced was naive CXCR3+ CD8+ T cells from blood. The sample's subset: CD45RO-CCR7+CD27+CD95- naive CD8+ T cells expressing CXCR3 (TNR3+). The origin of the receptors is a human donor in good health. Some clones in this sample may be carry-over from other donors' samples.

The chain carries TRBV6-2 or TRBV6-3 and TRBJ1-1. The CDR3 is 14 amino acids. The germline gives CDR1 MNHEY, CDR2 SVGEGT. This chain's CDR3 is CASSYSRVVTEAFF.

The chain joins TRBV20-1 to TRBJ2-7; the TCRdb call, TRBD1, lacks DNA for checking. Germline V gene lookup returns CDR1 DFQATT and CDR2 SNEGSKA (reference sequence). The CDR3 is 15 amino acids. CDR3: CSARDLGTGYLEQYF.

The chain carries TRBV29-1 and TRBJ2-2; TCRdb outputs TRBD2, but without DNA this stays unchecked. CDR1 is SQVTM, CDR2 ANQGSEA, per germline. The CDR3 has 13 residues. CDR3: CSVQAGGAGELFF.

CDR3 residues: CAIDANRGPYGYTF. The gene calls are TRBV12-5 and TRBJ1-2; the TCRdb D gene call, TRBD1, has no DNA to confirm it. Germline CDR1 reads LGHNT; CDR2 reads FRNRAP. This CDR3 has 14 amino acids.

This chain connects TRBV14 to TRBJ2-7; without DNA, the TCRdb call of TRBD2 cannot be checked. CDR1 and CDR2 from the germline V gene are SGHDN and FVKESK. The CDR3 is 13 residues long. The CDR3 spells CASSQANAGEQYF.

This chain connects TRBV29-1 to TRBJ2-1; TCRdb's D gene call, TRBD2, goes unchecked for lack of DNA. This CDR3 has 14 amino acids. Looked up from germline, CDR1 is SQVTM and CDR2 is ANQGSEA. The CDR3 reads CSVVNGTIYNEQFF.

Here the CDR3 reads CASIQESGSGANVLTF. The rearrangement uses TRBV6-2 or TRBV6-3 and TRBJ2-6; no DNA is available, so the TRBD1 call from TCRdb remains unchecked. CDR3 length equals 16 residues. Germline values: CDR1 MNHEY, CDR2 SVGEGT.

The CDR3 region is CASSQVSGFGYTF. This chain connects TRBV14 to TRBJ1-2; TCRdb proposes TRBD1, but this gene call is untestable without DNA. This CDR3 spans 13 amino acids. From germline, CDR1 is SGHDN and CDR2 FVKESK.

The V and J genes are TRBV12-3 or TRBV12-4 and TRBJ2-6; TCRdb picks TRBD1, but there is no DNA to check that call. This CDR3 is 16 amino acids long. CDR3 amino acids: CASSPTTGVGANVLTF.

CDR3 loop: CAVFGASNQPQHF. J is TRBJ1-5 and V is TRBV25-1; the TCRdb call, TRBD1, lacks DNA for checking. Germline V gene data show CDR1 as MGHDK and CDR2 as SYGVNS. This CDR3 contains 13 residues.